The rows below give T cell receptor beta chains drawn from one sample of a study of blood T cell repertoires in COVID-19. The protocol was immunoSEQ multiplex PCR, while the TCRdb copy is restricted to in-frame clones and leaves out a portion. The sample holds roughly 100,000 clones, about 80% seen once. Sequenced sample: peripheral blood. The receptor source for this set is a woman of 80 years or more with active or convalescent COVID-19. Each CDR3 is given with its conserved first and last residue.

v_call,cdr3_aa
TRBV27,CASSPQGAIYEQYF
TRBV6-6,CASSLGGETEAFF
TRBV5-4,CASSQPGWSTDTQYF
TRBV7-2,CASSPYRGVYNSPLHF
TRBV9,CASSVGQGWVALTDTQYF
TRBV9,CASSVGQSNYGYTF
TRBV7-3,CASSFWGADTQYF
TRBV11-2,CASSHSGSSYNEQFF
TRBV30,CAWRERGRGNQPQHF
TRBV7-3,CASSLRGLPYNEQFF
TRBV6-6,CASSYPIMTGKQSYTF
TRBV18,CASSPLDRGVNTEAFF
TRBV27,CASSPMGTGWETQYF
TRBV7-9,CASSPGPTGAYNEQFF
TRBV11-2,CASSNQNYGYTF
TRBV12-3/TRBV12-4,CASSSSGEQFF
TRBV7-2,CASSAPRDTQYF
TRBV29-1,CSVGYGDTQYF
TRBV29-1,CSVEATGPNYGYTF
TRBV7-8,CASSLMVTIRLGGYTF
TRBV6-5,CASSPRTGGYGYTF
TRBV7-3,CASSYDWNTEAFF
TRBV28,CASSFLESYTF
TRBV25-1,CASSENTGYGYNEQFF
TRBV27,CASSLVGGLSSYEQYF
TRBV2,CASRSGWGDTQYF
TRBV30,CAWSTGRANEKLFF
TRBV14,CASSHEDRGQGYTF
TRBV12-3/TRBV12-4,CASRGQNNYGYTF
TRBV3-1/TRBV3-2,CASSQKGGGSEKLFF
TRBV5-4,CASSSDRGRDTEAFF
TRBV4-2,CASSPYPQETQYF
TRBV28,CAITGDYQETQYF
TRBV6-2/TRBV6-3,CASRPSGRTTGELFF
TRBV6-2/TRBV6-3,CASSSGTENQPQHF
TRBV5-4,CASRGESNYGYTF
TRBV28,CASRTKGHRGTEAFF
TRBV28,CASRAMDRGYGNTIYF
TRBV19,CAVSGAGFGSPLHF
TRBV20-1,CSARFSYGYTF
TRBV5-1,CASNIAGGSYEQYF
TRBV2,CASTGTSGDTQYF
TRBV3-1/TRBV3-2,CASSQASYTGELFF
TRBV19,CASSPSPRGGVTDTQYF
TRBV10-3,CAISGHRYGYTF
TRBV5-6,CASSFIQPTPLHF
TRBV19,CASSRDSWQGMNTEAFF
TRBV28,CASSFGLAGTGELFF
TRBV5-6,CASSFVGGGAADTQYF
TRBV5-1,CASSSGQGRYTF
TRBV27,CASSSQRLGNTIYF
TRBV10-3,CAIRGSSYEQYF
TRBV5-5,CASSLAGAGTNEKLFF
TRBV4-1,CASSQVSQGTGELFF
TRBV28,CASLLGQGANQPQHF
TRBV6-4,CASSEGPRSTEAFF
TRBV5-1,CASSLGSSSALHF